Below, 19 T cell receptor beta chains from the same sample are listed, as sequenced in a study of shared clonotypes between healthy human individuals. Measured with immunoSEQ multiplex PCR; TCRdb has only the in-frame clones, and not every one. Of some 580,000 clones listed, 95% to 98% are singletons. Sequencing used naive CD4+ T cells sorted from blood. Subset specified: CD45RA+ positively selected. The receptors were sampled from a woman in her 30s in good health.

V is TRBV12-5 and J is TRBJ2-7; a possible D gene is TRBD2 (6 bases). Germline CDR1 is LGHNT and CDR2 is FRNRAP. CDR3 length: 13 residues. The V gene lost 7 bases and the J gene lost 0 bases, with 10 bases spanning the gap. Here the CDR3 DNA reads TGTGCTAGTGCCCCCGGGAGCTCCTACGAGCAGTACTTC. The encoded protein is CASAPGSSYEQYF.

The chain combines TRBV19 with TRBJ1-6, with 9 nucleotides matching TRBD1. V was pared by 6 bases and J by 10 bases, with 16 bases of the junction left unmatched. Germline-derived CDR1 and CDR2 are LNHDA and SQIVND (reference sequence). The CDR3 is made up of 17 amino acids. This CDR3 reads CASRPVVRGGTGSPLHF. The CDR3 region has the DNA TGTGCCAGTAGGCCCGTCGTGCGAGGGGGGACAGGGTCACCCCTCCACTTT.

J is TRBJ2-7 and V is TRBV6-1; D gene uncertain. The germline gives CDR1 MNHNS, CDR2 SASEGT. The CDR3 has 12 amino acids. With 4 bases removed from V and 4 bases from J, the gap between germline ends came to 8 bases. Written as DNA, the CDR3 is TGTGCCAGCAGTGCAATACAGTACGAGCAGTACTTC. This codes for CASSAIQYEQYF.

The V call is TRBV10-3, the J call TRBJ2-3; 13 bases are shared with TRBD2. This CDR3 contains 22 residues. The germline V gene has CDR1 ENHRY and CDR2 SYGVKD. The ends lost 6 bases at V and 0 bases at J; junction bases unmatched: 21. This chain's CDR3 is CAIRGTGWLPGLAGSSTDTQYF. The CDR3 nucleotides read TGTGCCATCAGGGGGACAGGATGGCTTCCGGGACTAGCGGGGTCTAGCACAGATACGCAGTATTTT.

This sequence joins TRBV4-1 and TRBJ1-5, with 7 nucleotides matching TRBD1. CDR3 length: 17 residues. The junction had 8 bases not matched to a gene; V was cut back by 0 bases and J by 3 bases. Germline V gives CDR1 MGHRA, CDR2 YSYEKL. The DNA for the CDR3 is TGCGCCAGCAGCCAAGATACCGGGACAGCCCTCAATCAGCCCCAGCATTTT. It translates to CASSQDTGTALNQPQHF.

The genes are TRBV9 and TRBJ2-1; D remains unclear. Deletions cut 1 base from V and 0 bases from J, with 8 bases between. In germline, CDR1 is SGDLS, CDR2 YYNGEE. CDR3 length: 15 amino acids. CDR3 amino acids: CASSVSPNSYNEQFF. DNA for the CDR3: TGTGCCAGCAGCGTATCGCCCAACTCCTACAATGAGCAGTTCTTC.

The V gene is TRBV28, the J gene TRBJ2-7; TRBD1 or TRBD2 may be the D gene (5 bases each). Germline loops: CDR1 MDHEN, CDR2 SYDVKM. This CDR3 spans 15 amino acids. V was shortened by 5 bases and J by 0 bases, with 14 bases between the two germline ends. The CDR3 reads CASSPGTPSSYEQYF. CDR3 coding DNA: TGTGCCAGCAGTCCCGGGACGCCTAGCTCCTACGAGCAGTACTTC.

The V call is TRBV6-1, the J call TRBJ2-5; TRBD1 is a possible D gene (5 bases). The ends were cut back, 0 bases at V and 4 bases at J, with 15 bases in the middle. Germline loops: CDR1 MNHNS, CDR2 SASEGT. The CDR3 covers 16 residues. CDR3 DNA sequence: TGTGCCAGCAGTGAAGCTAAAAGGGGCTTCTCAGAGACCCAGTACTTC. Protein: CASSEAKRGFSETQYF.

The genes are TRBV28 and TRBJ1-2; no definite D call. CDR1 and CDR2 from the germline V gene are MDHEN and SYDVKM. V dropped 3 bases and J dropped 4 bases, with 6 bases sitting between them. The CDR3 covers 12 residues. CDR3 in DNA: TGTGCCAGCAGTTTCGACACCTATGGCTACACCTTC. Translation: CASSFDTYGYTF.

The chain has TRBV7-3 and TRBJ2-5; no clear D. The V gene lost 2 bases and the J gene lost 4 bases, with 8 bases spanning the gap. The CDR3 loop spans 13 amino acids. Per germline, CDR1 SGHTA and CDR2 FQGTGA. The CDR3 region is CASSLQAVETQYF. Here the CDR3 DNA reads TGTGCCAGCAGCTTACAGGCCGTAGAGACCCAGTACTTC.

This rearrangement joins TRBV5-4 to TRBJ2-5; TRBD2 is a possible D gene (5 bases). The better agreement between TRBJ2-7 and the DNA end casts doubt on the J call. CDR3 size: 14 residues. Germline V gene lookup returns CDR1 SGHNT and CDR2 YYREEE (reference sequence). The chain's CDR3 is CASSLGTPGDEQYF. The CDR3 nucleotides read TGTGCCAGCAGCTTGGGGACTCCGGGCGACGAGCAGTACTTC.

The chain links TRBV2 to TRBJ1-5, with TRBD1 as a possible D gene (5 bases). The CDR3 runs 14 residues. V gave up 6 bases and J gave up 7 bases, with 16 bases separating them. In germline, CDR1 is SNHLY, CDR2 FYNNEI. Here the CDR3 reads CASSAGNSGQPQHF. CDR3 nucleotides: TGTGCCAGCAGCGCAGGGAATTCTGGGCAGCCCCAGCATTTT.

This chain links TRBV2 with TRBJ2-2; unclear D gene. CDR1 is SNHLY, CDR2 FYNNEI, per germline. The CDR3 is 14 amino acids. V lost 6 bases and J lost 6, with 14 bases in between. CDR3 sequence (DNA): TGTGCCAGCAGCCAAGATGAGGCGGCCGGGGAGCTGTTTTTT. This gives the protein CASSQDEAAGELFF.

The chain has TRBV9 and TRBJ2-7, with unresolved D. The germline gives CDR1 SGDLS, CDR2 YYNGEE. CDR3 length: 15 amino acids. Trimming removed 0 bases from V and 2 bases from J, with 12 bases in between. The CDR3 DNA is TGTGCCAGCAGCGTAGGGGAAGGGATAGCCTACGAGCAGTACTTC. Amino acid sequence: CASSVGEGIAYEQYF.

V is TRBV7-3 and J is TRBJ1-1; no clear D. The V end lost 2 bases, the J end lost 3 bases, and 7 bases lay between the germline ends. From germline, CDR1 is SGHTA and CDR2 FQGTGA. This CDR3 is 13 amino acids long. CDR3 residues: CASSLQLDTEAFF. CDR3 DNA sequence: TGTGCCAGCAGCTTACAGCTGGACACTGAAGCTTTCTTT.

V is TRBV11-2 and J is TRBJ1-3, with D possibly TRBD1 on 5 matching bases. CDR3 size: 13 residues. Per germline, CDR1 SGHAT and CDR2 FQNNGV. Trimming left V 5 bases short and J 7 bases short, with 12 bases between. The CDR3 spells CASSGTTGNTIYF. CDR3 in DNA: TGTGCCAGCAGCGGGACGACGGGGAACACCATATATTTT.

The rearrangement links TRBV28 to TRBJ2-7; D unresolved. The V end lost 6 bases, the J end lost 3 bases, and 9 bases lay between the germline ends. In germline, CDR1 is MDHEN, CDR2 SYDVKM. This CDR3 comprises 12 residues. Here the CDR3 reads CASRTPSYEQYF. CDR3 coding DNA: TGTGCCAGCAGAACCCCTAGCTACGAGCAGTACTTC.

The chain combines TRBV29-1 with TRBJ2-7; TRBD1 matches at 7 bases. Germline CDR1 is SQVTM and CDR2 is ANQGSEA. This CDR3 comprises 13 residues. J was trimmed by 3 bases and V by 7 bases; bases with no gene match: 9. The CDR3: CSATGAQNYEQYF. The CDR3 region has the DNA TGCAGCGCTACAGGGGCACAAAACTACGAGCAGTACTTC.

The chain employs TRBV18 and TRBJ2-3; 9 bases are shared with TRBD2. V shed 3 bases, J shed 0 bases, and the junction held 10 bases outside the gene matches. The CDR3 is 18 amino acids. The germline gives CDR1 KGHSH, CDR2 LQKENI. The CDR3 coding sequence is TGTGCCAGCTCACCCTCCCTGGGACTAGCCGCTAGCACAGATACGCAGTATTTT. The encoded protein is CASSPSLGLAASTDTQYF.